The 21 T cell receptor beta chains below were found in one sample sequenced in a study of blood T cell repertoires in COVID-19. Sequencing used immunoSEQ multiplex PCR; TCRdb keeps in-frame clones, though not all of them. The sample has under 500,000 clones, roughly nine tenths seen once. What was sequenced was PBMCs or T cells enriched from blood (not recorded which). These receptors originate from a woman aged 18-30 years with acute COVID-19.

The chain links TRBV6-5 to TRBJ1-6; D possibly corresponds to TRBD1 (5 bases). Trimming shortened V by 8 bases and J by 5 bases, and 10 bases separated the two germline ends. Germline values: CDR1 MNHEY, CDR2 SVGAGI. The CDR3 loop spans 13 amino acids. The CDR3 loop is CASRRQHNSPLHF. In nucleotides, the CDR3 is TGTGCCAGCCGGCGACAGCATAATTCACCCCTCCACTTT.

The chain recombines TRBV19 with TRBJ1-2, with D maybe TRBD1 (5 bases). Trimming took 5 bases from V and 3 from J, leaving 13 bases between them. Per germline, CDR1 LNHDA and CDR2 SQIVND (reference sequence). This CDR3 has 14 residues. The DNA for the CDR3 is TGTGCCAGTAGTCTGCAGGGATCTGACTATGGCTACACCTTC. It specifies CASSLQGSDYGYTF. Complete variable domain (other parts from reference TRBV19 and TRBJ1-2): DGGITQSPKYLFRKEGQNVTLSCEQNLNHDAMYWYRQDPGQGLRLIYYSQIVNDFQKGDIAEGYSVSREKKESFPLTVTSAQKNPTAFYLCASSLQGSDYGYTFGSGTRLTVV.

The V and J genes are TRBV3-1 (or the pseudogene TRBV3-2) and TRBJ2-6; possibly TRBD2 for D (5 bases). The V end was cut by 1 base, the J end by 5 bases, with 12 bases between. Germline V lookup: CDR1 LGHDT, CDR2 YNNKEL (reference sequence). The CDR3 totals 16 residues. The CDR3 reads CASSQGLALRANVLTF. The CDR3 DNA reads TGTGCCAGCAGCCAAGGGCTAGCCCTAAGGGCCAACGTCCTGACTTTC.

The CDR3 nucleotides read TGTGCCAGCAGCTTGTCGGCGGGAGATGTAGATACGCAGTATTTT. This codes for CASSLSAGDVDTQYF. The V gene is TRBV5-4, the J gene TRBJ2-3, with 7 bases that match TRBD2. This CDR3 comprises 15 residues. V was clipped by 1 base and J by 5 bases; unmatched bases: 7. Germline V gives CDR1 SGHNT, CDR2 YYREEE (reference sequence).

The genes are TRBV9 and TRBJ1-2; D gene uncertain. The CDR3 is 16 residues long. Per the germline V gene, CDR1 is SGDLS and CDR2 is YYNGEE. V shed 0 bases and J shed 1 base, with 13 bases lying between them. CDR3 sequence reads: CASSVVPLEGNYGYTF. The CDR3 nucleotides are TGTGCCAGCAGCGTAGTCCCTCTGGAGGGTAACTATGGCTACACCTTC.

The genes are TRBV19 and TRBJ2-1; 7 bases are shared with TRBD1. Germline CDR1 and CDR2: LNHDA and SQIVND (reference sequence). V was pared by 5 bases and J by 0 bases, with 4 bases of the junction left unmatched. The CDR3 runs to 15 residues. This chain's CDR3 is CASSPTGSSYNEQFF. DNA for the CDR3: TGTGCCAGTAGTCCGACAGGGAGCTCCTACAATGAGCAGTTCTTC.

The chain employs TRBV4-1 and TRBJ1-1; D unclear. The CDR3 runs 15 residues. Per germline, CDR1 MGHRA and CDR2 YSYEKL. The germline V and J ends were trimmed by 1 base and 4 bases, with 13 bases remaining between them. The CDR3 is CASSQGRASGTEAFF. In nucleotides, the CDR3 is TGCGCCAGCAGCCAAGGGAGGGCGTCGGGCACTGAAGCTTTCTTT.

The J gene is TRBJ1-5, the V gene TRBV7-9; 7 bases match TRBD1. Germline CDR1 SEHNR, CDR2 FQNEAQ (reference sequence). V shed 5 bases, J shed 5 bases, and the junction held 3 bases outside the gene matches. The CDR3 contains 13 residues. In DNA, the CDR3 is TGTGCCAGCAGCCTAACAGGGGATCAGCCCCAGCATTTT. It translates to CASSLTGDQPQHF.

This sequence joins TRBV28 and TRBJ1-5; 11 positions agree with TRBD1. Looked up from germline, CDR1 is MDHEN and CDR2 is SYDVKM. CDR3 length: 16 amino acids. After removal of 6 bases from V and 5 bases from J, the junction contained 9 bases not matched to a gene. The CDR3 region is CASRPWTGGVYQPQHF. CDR3 bases: TGTGCCAGCAGACCCTGGACAGGGGGCGTTTATCAGCCCCAGCATTTT.

The chain combines TRBV4-1 with TRBJ2-2; D gene unclear. Germline CDR1 MGHRA, CDR2 YSYEKL. The length of the CDR3 is 13 residues. The V end was cut by 0 bases, the J end by 7 bases, with 6 bases between. DNA for the CDR3: TGCGCCAGCAGCCAAGAACGCAGCGGGGAGCTGTTTTTT. Amino acid sequence: CASSQERSGELFF.

This clone occurred once. The CDR3 is CASSYGAAVYEQYF. The CDR3 coding sequence is TGTGCCAGCAGTTACGGAGCGGCGGTCTACGAGCAGTACTTC. The genes are TRBV6-2 or TRBV6-3 and TRBJ2-7; possibly TRBD2 for D (5 bases). The length of the CDR3 is 14 residues. Germline assignment: CDR1 MNHEY and CDR2 SVGEGT. V was shortened by 2 bases and J by 3 bases, with 11 bases between the two germline ends.

The rearrangement uses TRBV7-8 and TRBJ2-1; possibly TRBD2 for D (6 bases). The germline CDR1 and CDR2 sequences are SGHVS and FQNEAQ. V shed 0 bases and J shed 9 bases, with 9 bases lying between them. The CDR3 sequence is 13 residues long. The CDR3 loop is CASSLARGGEQFF. The CDR3 DNA is TGTGCCAGCAGCTTAGCGCGGGGCGGTGAGCAGTTCTTC.

This clone came up once. The chain is built from TRBV28 and TRBJ1-6; the D is unclear. The CDR3 is 16 amino acids. The germline V and J ends were trimmed by 1 base and 7 bases, with 14 bases remaining between them. CDR1 is MDHEN and CDR2 is SYDVKM in the germline V gene. CDR3 residues: CASSLYSSTRNSPLHF. CDR3 sequence (DNA): TGTGCCAGCAGTTTATACAGCAGCACAAGGAATTCACCCCTCCACTTT.

This clone came up once. The CDR3: CASSLWGQRRQETQYF. CDR3 DNA: TGTGCCAGCAGTTTATGGGGACAGCGTAGGCAAGAGACCCAGTACTTC. This sequence joins TRBV27 and TRBJ2-5; 7 bases match TRBD1. CDR1 is MNHEY, CDR2 SMNVEV, per germline (reference sequence). This CDR3 comprises 16 residues. The V gene end was trimmed by 1 base and the J gene end by 2 bases; junction bases not matched to a gene: 7.

The CDR3 DNA reads as TGTGCCAGCAGACCAGGGGGATTGAACACTGAAGCTTTCTTT. This sequence encodes CASRPGGLNTEAFF. The rearrangement uses TRBV7-6 and TRBJ1-1; 7 bases match TRBD1. The CDR3 is 14 residues long. J gave up 0 bases and V 6 bases, and 4 bases lay outside the gene matches. The V gene's germline CDR1 is SGHVS and CDR2 FNYEAQ. Together with reference TRBV7-6 and TRBJ1-1, the CDR3 gives the full variable domain: GAGVSQSPRYKVTKRGQDVALRCDPISGHVSLYWYRQALGQGPEFLTYFNYEAQQDKSGLPNDRFSAERPEGSISTLTIQRTEQRDSAMYRCASRPGGLNTEAFFGQGTRLTVV.

The rearrangement uses TRBV10-3 and TRBJ2-2; D ambiguous. Looked up from germline, CDR1 is ENHRY and CDR2 is SYGVKD. CDR3 length: 13 amino acids. V was clipped by 3 bases and J by 8 bases, with 10 bases between them. CDR3 nucleotide sequence: TGTGCCATCAGTGATGAATTCGCGGGGGAGCTGTTTTTT. Translating gives CAISDEFAGELFF.

This clone was observed a single time. This rearrangement joins TRBV9 to TRBJ2-3; possible D gene TRBD2, 6 bases. V was cut by 3 bases and J by 4 bases, with 15 bases left in between. The germline V gene has CDR1 SGDLS and CDR2 YYNGEE. The CDR3 covers 15 residues. The CDR3 DNA is TGTGCCAGCAGCGAGACTACTGGAGGGGCAGATACGCAGTATTTT. This gives the protein CASSETTGGADTQYF.

A single count supports this clone. The chain carries TRBV27 and TRBJ2-3; the match to TRBD2 covers 11 bases. CDR1 is MNHEY and CDR2 is SMNVEV in the germline V gene (reference sequence). The ends lost 3 bases at V and 5 bases at J; junction bases unmatched: 7. The CDR3 is 16 residues long. The CDR3 protein is CASSLMTSGAGDTQYF. DNA of the CDR3: TGTGCCAGCAGTTTGATGACTAGCGGGGCGGGAGATACGCAGTATTTT.

CDR3 nucleotides: TGTGCCAGCAGTTTATCGGCGGGGGGGCCCAATGAGCAGTTCTTC. Protein product: CASSLSAGGPNEQFF. This rearrangement joins TRBV27 to TRBJ2-1, with 9 bases aligning to TRBD2. J gave up 6 bases and V 0 bases, and 3 bases lay outside the gene matches. The germline V gene encodes CDR1 MNHEY and CDR2 SMNVEV (reference sequence). This CDR3 contains 15 residues.

The CDR3 reads CASSKTRLAANTGELFF. CDR3 coding DNA: TGTGCCAGCAGTAAGACCCGACTAGCCGCAAACACCGGGGAGCTGTTTTTT. This rearrangement joins TRBV27 to TRBJ2-2; 7 bases map to TRBD2. There are 17 residues in the CDR3. Germline V gene data show CDR1 as MNHEY and CDR2 as SMNVEV (reference sequence). V was clipped by 5 bases and J by 2 bases; unmatched bases: 11.

This chain connects TRBV20-1 to TRBJ2-1; perhaps TRBD2 as D (7 bases). Deletions cut 3 bases from V and 4 bases from J, with 16 bases between. Looked up from germline, CDR1 is DFQATT and CDR2 is SNEGSKA (reference sequence). The CDR3 contains 15 residues. The CDR3: CSASYAGALYNEQFF. The CDR3 nucleotides read TGCAGTGCTAGTTATGCGGGGGCGTTATACAATGAGCAGTTCTTC.